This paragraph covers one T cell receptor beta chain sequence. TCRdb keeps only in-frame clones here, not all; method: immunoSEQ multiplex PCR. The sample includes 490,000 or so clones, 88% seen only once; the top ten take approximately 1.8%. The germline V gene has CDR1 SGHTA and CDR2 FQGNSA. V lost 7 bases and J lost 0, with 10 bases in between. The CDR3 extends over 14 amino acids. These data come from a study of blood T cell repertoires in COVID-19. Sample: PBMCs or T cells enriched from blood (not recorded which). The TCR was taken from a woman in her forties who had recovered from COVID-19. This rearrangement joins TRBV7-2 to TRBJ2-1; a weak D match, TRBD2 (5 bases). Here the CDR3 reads CASTGISSYNEQFF. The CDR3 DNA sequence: TGTGCCAGCACCGGGATCAGCTCCTACAATGAGCAGTTCTTC.